This TCR beta chain came from a study of blood T cell repertoires in COVID-19. Study information: The United States, Italy and Spain supplied acute and convalescent COVID-19 samples.

CDR3 length: 13 residues. Trimming stripped 4 bases from V and 2 bases from J, with 7 bases between. Germline-derived CDR1 and CDR2 are SGHRS and YFSETQ. Per the study methods: Reference gene primer amplification in the assay estimated nucleated cell counts. The table came from immunoSEQ multiplex PCR; TCRdb's copy has only in-frame clones and leaves some out. V, J and clone size derive from that table, while D and trimming were established from the DNA sequence. The sample shows around 270,000 clones, 75% to 95% of them seen only once. Sequenced material: peripheral blood. The sequence was collected from a person under 35 with COVID-19, enrolled during active disease. V is TRBV5-1 and J is TRBJ2-1, with D possibly matching TRBD2 (5 bases). The DNA of the CDR3 is TGCGCCAGCAGCGCCGGGACCTACAATGAGCAGTTCTTC. Its translation is CASSAGTYNEQFF.